The TCR beta chain described here comes from a study of PD-1 blockade in classical Hodgkin lymphoma. The V gene end was trimmed by 0 bases and the J gene end by 8 bases; junction bases not matched to a gene: 13. The CDR3 is 17 amino acids. CDR1 is SGHRS, CDR2 YFSETQ, per germline. Sequencing was performed with immunoSEQ multiplex PCR; in TCRdb, only in-frame clones are kept and a portion is missing. The data show tens of thousands of clones, 80% to 90% seen once. With no exception, relapse followed autologous stem cell transplantation in all patients, and brentuximab vedotin exposure varied. The specimen comprised peripheral blood mononuclear cells (PBMCs), sampled before the second cycle of nivolumab. This TCR was recovered from a human donor with classical Hodgkin lymphoma. J is TRBJ2-1 and V is TRBV5-1; the match to TRBD1 covers 8 bases. CDR3 sequence (DNA): TGCGCCAGCAGCTTGGCGATAACCGGGACAGGTCACGATGAGCAGTTCTTC. Translating it yields CASSLAITGTGHDEQFF. Full variable domain (rest looked up from reference TRBV5-1 and TRBJ2-1): KAGVTQTPRYLIKTRGQQVTLSCSPISGHRSVSWYQQTPGQGLQFLFEYFSETQRNKGNFPGRFSGRQFSNSRSEMNVSTLELGDSALYLCASSLAITGTGHDEQFFGPGTRLTVL.